These 6 T cell receptor beta chains were sequenced from one sample in a study of CD8+CD57+ T cells in acquired aplastic anemia. Profiling of TCR beta VDJ combinations and CDR3 sequences used genomic DNA as template. TCRdb independently ran MiXCR on the reads; one entry per CDR3 protein. The table lists about 160,000 distinct CDR3 sequences, 35% to 55% of them singletons. The sequenced sample consisted of sorted CD4+, CD8+, or CD8+CD57+ T cells (not recorded which) from PBMCs. The receptors were sampled from a human donor in good health.

In regard to this clonotype: This sequence may be a read error, since a much larger clone differs from it by one base. The CDR3 sequence is CSAHRGGTDTRYF. DNA of the CDR3: TGCAGTGCTCACAGGGGGGGCACAGATACGCGGTATTTT. The chain has TRBV20-1 and TRBJ2-3; maybe TRBD1 (8 bases). The CDR3 is made up of 13 amino acids. The germline gives CDR1 DFQATT, CDR2 SNEGSKA (reference sequence).

The chain employs TRBV10-3 and TRBJ2-5; 7 bases align to TRBD1. Per the germline V gene, CDR1 is ENHRY and CDR2 is SYGVKD. The ends lost 11 bases at V and 5 bases at J; junction bases unmatched: 8. This CDR3 is built from 12 residues. The CDR3 is CAAQGVGETQYF. CDR3 DNA: TGTGCCGCCCAGGGGGTCGGGGAGACCCAGTACTTC.

This clonotype was observed a few times. The chain couples TRBV19 to TRBJ2-7; tentative D call: TRBD2 (6 bases). The CDR3 length is 15 residues. Per germline, CDR1 LNHDA and CDR2 SQIVND (reference sequence). The V end lost 6 bases, the J end lost 2 bases, and 17 bases lay between the germline ends. The CDR3 DNA sequence: TGTGCCAGTAGACCTGCTCAGGGAGGACCCTACGAGCAGTACTTC. Translated, it gives CASRPAQGGPYEQYF.

As to this clonotype: One end of the junction does not line up with germline, which may come from a read error. The chain recombines TRBV7-7 with TRBJ2-1; 9 positions agree with TRBD2. CDR1 and CDR2 from the germline V gene are SSHAT and FNYEAQ (reference sequence). This CDR3 has 15 amino acids. The CDR3 reads CASSLGGSGRNEQFF. As DNA, the CDR3 is TGTGCTAGCAGCTTAGGCGGGAGCGGGAGGAATGAGCAGTTCTTC.

This clonotype was counted many times. The rearrangement joins TRBV7-9 to TRBJ2-7; 7 bases are a match to TRBD2. The CDR3 consists of 12 residues. V lost 8 bases, J lost 4 bases, and 5 bases stayed unmatched. From germline, CDR1 is SEHNR and CDR2 FQNEAQ (reference sequence). The CDR3 nucleotides are TGTGCCAGCGGCCCGGGGGGATACGAGCAGTACTTC. Protein product: CASGPGGYEQYF.

This chain connects TRBV4-2 to TRBJ1-6; possibly TRBD1 for D (5 bases). V lost 4 bases and J 9 bases, leaving 19 bases between the germline ends. Germline V gene data show CDR1 as LGHNA and CDR2 as YNFKEQ. The CDR3 covers 16 residues. The CDR3 region is CASSPSSGRVVSPLHF. The CDR3 DNA reads as TGTGCCAGCAGCCCTAGTTCGGGCAGGGTAGTTTCACCCCTCCACTTT.